Sequencing of this T cell receptor beta chain was carried out in a study of human T cells and chemical hapten exposure. The CDR3 is made up of 14 amino acids. Germline CDR1 reads GTSNPN; CDR2 reads SVGIG (reference sequence). V gave up 3 bases and J gave up 0 bases, with 6 bases separating them. TCRdb re-derived calls from the RACE reads in MiXCR, one entry per CDR3 protein. The sample records 35,000 to 50,000 distinct CDR3 sequences, 8% to 9% being singletons. This clonotype has at least ten counts. Time point reported: patch test 2, 6 weeks after DPC sensitization. Indicated treatment: therapeutic diphenylcyclopropenone sensitization with weekly scalp DPC.

This chain uses TRBV30 with TRBJ2-6; D unclear. The TCR comes from a woman aged 40 to 50 with alopecia areata. Some clones in this sample may be carry-over from other donors' samples. The source material was whole blood, sampled in connection with sensitization to the hapten diphenylcyclopropenone (DPC). The CDR3 DNA reads as TGTGCCTGGAGGGTCGACTCTGGGGCCAACGTCCTGACTTTC. This translates into CAWRVDSGANVLTF.